The present T cell receptor (beta chain) was sequenced within a study of blood T cells in healthy people across ages. General study results and limits: Observed TCR beta diversity showed a strong correlation with the percentage of naive T cells as measured by flow cytometry. There were more naive CD4+ cells and higher diversity in long-lived donors than in aged donors. PBMCs went unsorted, and a conclusive naive versus antigen-experienced comparison was therefore prevented.

A sample-barcoded 5' primer and a J-beta primer mix were used in a second PCR of about 7 to 11 cycles. A single record per CDR3 protein comes from TCRdb applying MiXCR to the 5' RACE reads. There are fewer than 950,000 distinct CDR3 sequences in the sample; around 36% occur only once, and 10% to 15% lies in the top ten. Trimming took 3 bases from V and 4 from J, leaving 12 bases between them. This CDR3 spans 14 amino acids. Germline CDR1 SNHLY, CDR2 FYNNEI. As to this clonotype: The antigen remains unidentified.

The sequence derives from a young man in good health. The rearrangement links TRBV2 to TRBJ1-1; D is uncertain. Sequencing input: blood. In DNA form, the CDR3 reads TGTGCCAGCAGTGATCGGGGTATATCCACTGAAGCTTTCTTT. It is translated as CASSDRGISTEAFF.